This record looks at one T cell receptor (beta chain) sequence and its context. The ends were cut back, 3 bases at V and 4 bases at J, with 12 bases in the middle. Germline CDR1 reads SEHNR; CDR2 reads FQNEAQ (reference sequence). There are 14 residues in the CDR3. This specimen belongs to a study of technical replicates of blood from a few donors. Clones were sequenced by immunoSEQ multiplex PCR, and TCRdb holds only the in-frame ones, with some missing. Here the sample spans tens of thousands of clones, approximately 96% being singletons. The chain recombines TRBV7-9 with TRBJ1-2; possible D gene TRBD1, 6 bases. This receptor was identified in a human donor in good health. Sequencing input: T cells isolated from PBMCs. CDR3 amino acids: CASSFTGSGYGYTF. The DNA of the CDR3 is TGTGCCAGCAGCTTTACAGGGAGTGGCTATGGCTACACCTTC. Looking up the rest from reference TRBV7-9 and TRBJ1-2 gives the full variable domain: DTGVSQNPRHKITKRGQNVTFRCDPISEHNRLYWYRQTLGQGPEFLTYFQNEAQLEKSRLLSDRFSAERPKGSFSTLEIQRTEQGDSAMYLCASSFTGSGYGYTFGSGTRLTVV.